These 21 T cell receptor beta chains came from one sample sequenced in a study of blood T cell repertoires in COVID-19. Some clones are missing from TCRdb's copy, which holds only in-frame ones; the method was immunoSEQ multiplex PCR. Counted here are almost 200,000 clones, around four fifths occurring once; the ten biggest clones make up 0.95%. Sequenced material: peripheral blood. The receptors here all came from a man aged 60 to 75 with COVID-19, enrolled during active disease.

This chain uses TRBV7-9 with TRBJ1-3; 7 nucleotides line up with TRBD1. Germline assignment: CDR1 SEHNR and CDR2 FQNEAQ (reference sequence). The ends lost 1 base at V and 5 bases at J; junction bases unmatched: 2. The CDR3 covers 14 residues. The CDR3 sequence: CASSLETGRNTIYF. The DNA for the CDR3 is TGTGCCAGCAGCTTAGAGACAGGGCGAAACACCATATATTTT.

This chain links TRBV12-3 or TRBV12-4 with TRBJ1-2; TRBD1 matches at 9 bases. This CDR3 is built from 11 residues. The V and J ends lost 6 bases and 11 bases, in that order; junction bases with no gene match: 4. For the CDR3, the DNA is TGTGCCAGCAGCCCCGGGACAGGGTACACCTTC. This sequence encodes CASSPGTGYTF.

A remark on this clone: Other DNA sequences in the sample encode the same CDR3. In DNA form, the CDR3 reads TGCGCCAGCAGCTTACGGGGGAACACTGAAGCTTTCTTT. As protein: CASSLRGNTEAFF. J is TRBJ1-1 and V is TRBV5-1; D remains ambiguous. Germline V lookup: CDR1 SGHRS, CDR2 YFSETQ. V was trimmed by 2 bases and J by 1 base, leaving 6 bases between them. This CDR3 spans 13 amino acids.

J is TRBJ2-1 and V is TRBV9, with a tentative D call TRBD1 (5 bases). V was cut by 0 bases and J by 5 bases, with 6 bases left in between. Germline CDR1 reads SGDLS; CDR2 reads YYNGEE. The CDR3 totals 13 residues. Here the CDR3 DNA reads TGTGCCAGCAGCGTAGAGGGGAACAATGAGCAGTTCTTC. It specifies CASSVEGNNEQFF.

The chain has TRBV19 and TRBJ1-5; the D gene is possibly TRBD1 (5 bases). Trimming pared 7 bases from V and 0 bases from J, leaving 13 bases between. Germline values: CDR1 LNHDA, CDR2 SQIVND (reference sequence). The CDR3 loop spans 15 amino acids. The CDR3 DNA reads as TGTGCCAGTACCAGGACGGACAATAGCAATCAGCCCCAGCATTTT. It is translated as CASTRTDNSNQPQHF.

The CDR3 region has the DNA TGTGCCTGGAGTGCCCAGGCTGGCTACACCTTC. It encodes CAWSAQAGYTF. The chain joins TRBV30 to TRBJ1-2; D gene unclear. V dropped 1 base and J dropped 7 bases, with 7 bases sitting between them. Germline-derived CDR1 and CDR2 are GTSNPN and SVGIG (reference sequence). The CDR3 totals 11 residues.

The genes are TRBV19 and TRBJ2-1; TRBD2 matches 13 bases. CDR1 and CDR2 (germline): LNHDA, SQIVND (reference sequence). The CDR3 has 15 amino acids. The V segment lost 1 base and the J segment 7 bases; nucleotides outside the gene matches: 1. The CDR3 spells CASSIGGLAGNEQFF. Written as DNA, the CDR3 is TGTGCCAGTAGTATAGGGGGACTAGCGGGGAATGAGCAGTTCTTC. Drawing the rest from reference TRBV19 and TRBJ2-1, the complete variable domain is DGGITQSPKYLFRKEGQNVTLSCEQNLNHDAMYWYRQDPGQGLRLIYYSQIVNDFQKGDIAEGYSVSREKKESFPLTVTSAQKNPTAFYLCASSIGGLAGNEQFFGPGTRLTVL.

This clone was found once. V usage is TRBV7-2 and J usage is TRBJ1-4; weak D call: TRBD1 (6 bases). Germline V CDR1 and CDR2: SGHTA, FQGNSA. CDR3 size: 17 residues. The germline V and J ends were trimmed by 1 base and 0 bases, with 12 bases remaining between them. The DNA of the CDR3 is TGTGCCAGCAGCTTAGAAGGGACAAGAGCAACTAATGAAAAACTGTTTTTT. This translates into CASSLEGTRATNEKLFF.

DNA for the CDR3: TGTGCCAGATCGGCGGGACGGGAGGGCTACACCTTC. Its protein is CARSAGREGYTF. The chain combines TRBV28 with TRBJ1-2, with D possibly TRBD1 on 5 matching bases. Trimming pared 9 bases from V and 8 bases from J, leaving 16 bases between. CDR3 length: 12 residues. Germline CDR1 MDHEN, CDR2 SYDVKM.

The chain recombines TRBV13 with TRBJ1-2; a possible D gene is TRBD1 (6 bases). CDR3 size: 15 residues. Trimming stripped 4 bases from V and 8 bases from J, with 20 bases between. CDR1 and CDR2 from the germline V gene are PRHDT and FYEKMQ (reference sequence). CDR3 sequence reads: CASSSDSETGWGYTF. CDR3 bases: TGTGCCAGCAGCTCGGACAGCGAAACTGGGTGGGGCTACACCTTC.

This chain links TRBV29-1 with TRBJ1-1; no clear D gene. The CDR3 totals 12 residues. In germline, CDR1 is SQVTM, CDR2 ANQGSEA. V was shortened by 6 bases and J by 3 bases, with 11 bases between the two germline ends. The CDR3 region is CSVRGGDTEAFF. The CDR3 DNA reads as TGCAGCGTCCGGGGAGGAGACACTGAAGCTTTCTTT.

The rearrangement links TRBV3-1 (or the pseudogene TRBV3-2) to TRBJ2-7; the D is unclear. Germline V gives CDR1 LGHDT, CDR2 YNNKEL (reference sequence). V lost 1 base to trimming and J lost 1 base, with 8 bases between them. The CDR3 is made up of 14 amino acids. The CDR3 region has the DNA TGTGCCAGCAGCCAAGTCACGGTATCCTACGAGCAGTACTTC. It codes for CASSQVTVSYEQYF.

The chain employs TRBV29-1 and TRBJ2-7; D is possibly TRBD1 (7 bases). The CDR3 totals 13 residues. Germline values: CDR1 SQVTM, CDR2 ANQGSEA. V lost 7 bases and J 1 base, leaving 14 bases between the germline ends. The CDR3 loop is CSAGGDSSYEQYF. The CDR3 coding sequence is TGCAGCGCCGGCGGGGACAGTTCCTACGAGCAGTACTTC.

Concerning this clone itself: Other DNA variants within this sample encode the same CDR3. The rearrangement links TRBV18 to TRBJ1-1; 7 positions match TRBD1. The germline V gene has CDR1 KGHSH and CDR2 LQKENI. V gave up 6 bases and J gave up 0 bases; unmatched junction bases: 4. This CDR3 is built from 14 residues. The CDR3 DNA is TGTGCCAGCTCGCCGACAGGGCTGAACACTGAAGCTTTCTTT. The encoded protein is CASSPTGLNTEAFF. Drawing the rest from reference TRBV18 and TRBJ1-1, the complete variable domain is NAGVMQNPRHLVRRRGQEARLRCSPMKGHSHVYWYRQLPEEGLKFMVYLQKENIIDESGMPKERFSAEFPKEGPSILRIQQVVRGDSAAYFCASSPTGLNTEAFFGQGTRLTVV.

The V and J genes are TRBV27 and TRBJ1-4; possibly TRBD1 for D (6 bases). Germline V gene lookup returns CDR1 MNHEY and CDR2 SMNVEV (reference sequence). Trimming shortened V by 0 bases and J by 5 bases, and 10 bases separated the two germline ends. The CDR3 is 15 amino acids. This CDR3 is CASSLSFRGNEKLFF. The DNA for the CDR3 is TGTGCCAGCAGTTTATCCTTCAGGGGAAATGAAAAACTGTTTTTT. Drawing the rest from reference TRBV27 and TRBJ1-4, the complete variable domain is EAQVTQNPRYLITVTGKKLTVTCSQNMNHEYMSWYRQDPGLGLRQIYYSMNVEVTDKGDVPEGYKVSRKEKRNFPLILESPSPNQTSLYFCASSLSFRGNEKLFFGSGTQLSVL.

The genes are TRBV7-9 and TRBJ1-2; 7 positions match TRBD1. J gave up 5 bases and V 11 bases, and 14 bases lay outside the gene matches. Germline loops: CDR1 SEHNR, CDR2 FQNEAQ (reference sequence). The length of the CDR3 is 14 residues. CDR3 region: CAGFTAGGGYGYTF. As DNA, the CDR3 is TGTGCCGGCTTCACGGCAGGGGGTGGTTATGGCTACACCTTC.

The rearrangement links TRBV4-1 to TRBJ1-2; D is unclear. Deletions cut 0 bases from V and 4 bases from J, with 12 bases between. The CDR3 sequence is 15 residues long. Per the germline V gene, CDR1 is MGHRA and CDR2 is YSYEKL. CDR3 loop: CASSQDVAPIYGYTF. The CDR3 coding sequence is TGCGCCAGCAGCCAAGATGTGGCCCCAATCTATGGCTACACCTTC.

The V and J genes are TRBV19 and TRBJ2-1; 7 nucleotides agree with TRBD1. CDR3 length: 12 residues. J gave up 6 bases and V 6 bases, and 2 bases lay outside the gene matches. Looked up from germline, CDR1 is LNHDA and CDR2 is SQIVND (reference sequence). The CDR3 spells CASRRQGNEQFF. CDR3 in DNA: TGTGCCAGTAGACGACAGGGCAATGAGCAGTTCTTC.

The chain carries TRBV6-5 and TRBJ2-2; TRBD1 might be the D (6 bases). Trimming pared 7 bases from V and 2 bases from J, leaving 11 bases between. The CDR3 runs 14 residues. Germline V CDR1 and CDR2: MNHEY, SVGAGI. CDR3 loop: CASKTGRNTGELFF. In nucleotides, the CDR3 is TGTGCCAGCAAAACAGGGCGAAACACCGGGGAGCTGTTTTTT.

J is TRBJ2-1 and V is TRBV30; 9 nucleotides line up with TRBD1. CDR1 GTSNPN and CDR2 SVGIG come from the germline V gene (reference sequence). The V and J ends lost 4 bases and 7 bases, in that order; junction bases with no gene match: 8. The CDR3 is 14 residues long. CDR3 region: CAWNRGLYTNEQFF. For the CDR3, the DNA is TGTGCCTGGAACAGGGGGCTCTATACGAATGAGCAGTTCTTC.

The chain joins TRBV5-1 to TRBJ2-1; 7 nucleotides agree with TRBD1. Germline V gene lookup returns CDR1 SGHRS and CDR2 YFSETQ. The V gene end was trimmed by 1 base and the J gene end by 3 bases; junction bases not matched to a gene: 4. This CDR3 has 15 amino acids. For the CDR3, the DNA is TGCGCCAGCAGCTTGAACAGGGGTGGCTACAATGAGCAGTTCTTC. The encoded protein is CASSLNRGGYNEQFF.